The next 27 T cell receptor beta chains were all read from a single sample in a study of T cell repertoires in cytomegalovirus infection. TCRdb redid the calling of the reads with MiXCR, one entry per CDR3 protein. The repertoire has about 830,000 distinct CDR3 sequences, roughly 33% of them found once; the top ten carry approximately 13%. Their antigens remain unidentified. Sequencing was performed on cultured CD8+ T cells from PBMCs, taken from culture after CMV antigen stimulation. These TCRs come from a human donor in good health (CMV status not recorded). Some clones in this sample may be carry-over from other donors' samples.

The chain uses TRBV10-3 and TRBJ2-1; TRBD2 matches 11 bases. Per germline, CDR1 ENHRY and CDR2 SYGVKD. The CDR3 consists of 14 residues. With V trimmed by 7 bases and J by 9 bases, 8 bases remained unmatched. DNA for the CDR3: TGTGCCATCAACCGTAGCGGGGGGGCAAGTGAGCAGTTCTTC. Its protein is CAINRSGGASEQFF.

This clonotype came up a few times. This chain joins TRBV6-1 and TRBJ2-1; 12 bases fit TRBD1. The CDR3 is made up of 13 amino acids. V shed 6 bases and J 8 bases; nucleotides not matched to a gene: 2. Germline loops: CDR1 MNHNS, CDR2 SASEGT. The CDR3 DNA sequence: TGTGCCAGCAGGGGGACAGGGGGCCATGAGCAGTTCTTC. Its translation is CASRGTGGHEQFF.

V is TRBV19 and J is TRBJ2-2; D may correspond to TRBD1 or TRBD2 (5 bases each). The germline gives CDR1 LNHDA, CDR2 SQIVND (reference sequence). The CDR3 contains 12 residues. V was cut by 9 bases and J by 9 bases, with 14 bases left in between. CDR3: CASLMGERELFF. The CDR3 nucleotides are TGTGCCAGCCTGATGGGGGAAAGGGAGCTGTTTTTT. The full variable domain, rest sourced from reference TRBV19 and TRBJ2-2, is DGGITQSPKYLFRKEGQNVTLSCEQNLNHDAMYWYRQDPGQGLRLIYYSQIVNDFQKGDIAEGYSVSREKKESFPLTVTSAQKNPTAFYLCASLMGERELFFGEGSRLTVL.

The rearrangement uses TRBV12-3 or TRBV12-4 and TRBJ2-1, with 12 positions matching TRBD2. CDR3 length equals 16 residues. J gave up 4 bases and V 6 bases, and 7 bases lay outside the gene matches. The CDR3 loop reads CASRPRTSGAYNEQFF. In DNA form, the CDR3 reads TGTGCCAGCAGGCCAAGGACTAGCGGGGCGTACAATGAGCAGTTCTTC.

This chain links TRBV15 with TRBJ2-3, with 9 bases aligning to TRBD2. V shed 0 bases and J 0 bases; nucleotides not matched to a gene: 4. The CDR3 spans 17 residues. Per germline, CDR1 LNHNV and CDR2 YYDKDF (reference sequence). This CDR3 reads CATSREGSGGSTDTQYF. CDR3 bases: TGTGCCACCAGCAGAGAGGGAAGCGGGGGGAGCACAGATACGCAGTATTTT.

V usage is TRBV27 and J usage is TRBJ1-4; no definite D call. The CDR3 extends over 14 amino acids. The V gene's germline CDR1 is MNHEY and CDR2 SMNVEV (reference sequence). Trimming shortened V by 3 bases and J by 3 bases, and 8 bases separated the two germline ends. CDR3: CASSFGWANEKLFF. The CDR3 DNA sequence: TGTGCCAGCAGTTTTGGGTGGGCTAATGAAAAACTGTTTTTT.

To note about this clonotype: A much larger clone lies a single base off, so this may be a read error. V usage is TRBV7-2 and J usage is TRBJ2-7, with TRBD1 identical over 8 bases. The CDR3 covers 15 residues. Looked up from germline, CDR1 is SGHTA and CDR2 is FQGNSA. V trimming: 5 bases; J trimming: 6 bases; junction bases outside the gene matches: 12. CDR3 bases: TGTGCCAGCAGCGAACTGCACAGGGGGGTTGGCGAGCAGTACGTC. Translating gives CASSELHRGVGEQYV.

For the CDR3, the DNA is TGCGCCAGCAGCTGGGACATCACCTACGAGCAGTACTTC. Its translation: CASSWDITYEQYF. This rearrangement joins TRBV5-1 to TRBJ2-7; weak D call: TRBD1 (6 bases). V lost 3 bases and J lost 2, with 9 bases in between. The germline gives CDR1 SGHRS, CDR2 YFSETQ. This CDR3 spans 13 amino acids.

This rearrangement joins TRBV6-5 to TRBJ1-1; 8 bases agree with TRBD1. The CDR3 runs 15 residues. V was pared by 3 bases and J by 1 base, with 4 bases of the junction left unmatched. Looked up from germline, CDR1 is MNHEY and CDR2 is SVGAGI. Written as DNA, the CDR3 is TGTGCCAGCAGTTATTCCGGACAGGGGAACACTGAAGCTTTCTTT. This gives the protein CASSYSGQGNTEAFF.

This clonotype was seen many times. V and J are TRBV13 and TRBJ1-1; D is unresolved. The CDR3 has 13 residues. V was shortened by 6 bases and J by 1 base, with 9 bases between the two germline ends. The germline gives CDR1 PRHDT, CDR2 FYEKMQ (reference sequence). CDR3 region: CASSLTPNTEAFF. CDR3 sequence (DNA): TGTGCCAGCAGTTTGACCCCGAACACTGAAGCTTTCTTT.

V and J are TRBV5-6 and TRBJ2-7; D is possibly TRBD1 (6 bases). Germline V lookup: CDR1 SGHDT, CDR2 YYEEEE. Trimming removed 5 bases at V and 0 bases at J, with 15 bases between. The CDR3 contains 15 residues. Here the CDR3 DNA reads TGTGCCAGCAGACCAACTACAGGGAGCTCCTACGAGCAGTACTTC. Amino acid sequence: CASRPTTGSSYEQYF. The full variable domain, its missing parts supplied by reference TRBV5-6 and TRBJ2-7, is DAGVTQSPTHLIKTRGQQVTLRCSPKSGHDTVSWYQQALGQGPQFIFQYYEEEERQRGNFPDRFSGHQFPNYSSELNVNALLLGDSALYLCASRPTTGSSYEQYFGPGTRLTVT.

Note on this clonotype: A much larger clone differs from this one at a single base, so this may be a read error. CDR3 nucleotides: TGTGCCAGCAACTCCCCCGAGCTCACAGATACGCAGTATTTT. Its translation is CASNSPELTDTQYF. The chain carries TRBV7-9 and TRBJ2-3; D is ambiguous. Germline CDR1 is SEHNR and CDR2 is FQNEAQ (reference sequence). This CDR3 contains 14 residues. V lost 7 bases and J 2 bases, leaving 13 bases between the germline ends.

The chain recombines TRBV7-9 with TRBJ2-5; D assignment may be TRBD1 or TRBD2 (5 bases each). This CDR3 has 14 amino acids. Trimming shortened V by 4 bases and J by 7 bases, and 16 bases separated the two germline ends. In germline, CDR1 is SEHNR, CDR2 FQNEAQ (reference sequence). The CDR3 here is CASSSGEGPGTQYF. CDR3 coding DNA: TGTGCCAGCAGCTCCGGTGAGGGGCCGGGGACCCAGTACTTC.

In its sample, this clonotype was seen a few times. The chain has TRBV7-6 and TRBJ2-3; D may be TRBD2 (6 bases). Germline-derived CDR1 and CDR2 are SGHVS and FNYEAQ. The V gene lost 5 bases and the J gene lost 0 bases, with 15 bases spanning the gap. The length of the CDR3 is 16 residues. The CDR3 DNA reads TGTGCCAGCAGCCCCGGGGGTTTAACTAGCACAGATACGCAGTATTTT. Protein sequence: CASSPGGLTSTDTQYF.

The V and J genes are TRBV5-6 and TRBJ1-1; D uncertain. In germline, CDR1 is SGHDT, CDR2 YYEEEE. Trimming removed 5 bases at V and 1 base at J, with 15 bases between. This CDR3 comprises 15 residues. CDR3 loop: CASSPPGPPNTEAFF. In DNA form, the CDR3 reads TGTGCCAGCAGTCCCCCCGGGCCCCCGAACACTGAAGCTTTCTTT.

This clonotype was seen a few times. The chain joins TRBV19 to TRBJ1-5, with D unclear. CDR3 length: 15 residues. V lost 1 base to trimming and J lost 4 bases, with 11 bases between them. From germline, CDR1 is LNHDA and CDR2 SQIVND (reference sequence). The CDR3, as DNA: TGTGCCAGTAGTATAGCTTACGAAAGGAATCAGCCCCAGCATTTT. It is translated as CASSIAYERNQPQHF.

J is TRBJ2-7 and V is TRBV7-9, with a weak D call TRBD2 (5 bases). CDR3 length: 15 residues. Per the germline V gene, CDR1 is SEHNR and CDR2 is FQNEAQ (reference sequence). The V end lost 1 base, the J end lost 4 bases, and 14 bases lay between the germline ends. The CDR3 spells CASSLEGKGSYEQYV. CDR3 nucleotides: TGTGCCAGCAGCTTAGAAGGAAAAGGGAGTTACGAGCAGTACGTC.

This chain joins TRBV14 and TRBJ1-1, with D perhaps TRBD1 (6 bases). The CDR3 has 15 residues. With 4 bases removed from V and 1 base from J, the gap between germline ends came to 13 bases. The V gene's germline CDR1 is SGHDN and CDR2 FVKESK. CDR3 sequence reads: CASSPWDKTNTEAFF. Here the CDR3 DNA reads TGTGCCAGCAGCCCATGGGACAAGACGAACACTGAAGCTTTCTTT.

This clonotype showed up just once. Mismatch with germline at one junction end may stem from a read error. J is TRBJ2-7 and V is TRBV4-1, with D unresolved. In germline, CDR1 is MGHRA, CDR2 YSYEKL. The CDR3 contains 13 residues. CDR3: CASSQDGFYEQYF. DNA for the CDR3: TGTGCCAGCAGCCAAGATGGTTTTTACGAGCAGTACTTC.

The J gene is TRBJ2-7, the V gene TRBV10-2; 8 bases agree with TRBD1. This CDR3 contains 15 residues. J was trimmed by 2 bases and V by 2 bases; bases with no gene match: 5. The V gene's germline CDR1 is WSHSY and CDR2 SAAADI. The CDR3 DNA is TGCGCCAGCAGTGAGAGAAAGGGACAGGCCTACGAGCAGTACTTC. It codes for CASSERKGQAYEQYF.

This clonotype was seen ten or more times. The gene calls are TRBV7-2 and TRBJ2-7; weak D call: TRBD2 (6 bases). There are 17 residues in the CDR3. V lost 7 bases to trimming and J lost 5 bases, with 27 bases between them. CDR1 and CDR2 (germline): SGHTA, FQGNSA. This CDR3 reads CASTVVPQGGPWDEQYF. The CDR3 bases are TGTGCCAGCACCGTAGTACCGCAGGGAGGCCCGTGGGACGAGCAGTACTTC.

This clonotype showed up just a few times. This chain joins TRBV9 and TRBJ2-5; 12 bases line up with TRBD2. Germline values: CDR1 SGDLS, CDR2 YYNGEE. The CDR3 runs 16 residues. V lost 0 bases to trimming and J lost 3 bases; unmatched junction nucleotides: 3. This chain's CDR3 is CASSVASSGGEETQYF. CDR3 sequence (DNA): TGTGCCAGCAGCGTAGCCTCTAGCGGGGGGGAAGAGACCCAGTACTTC.

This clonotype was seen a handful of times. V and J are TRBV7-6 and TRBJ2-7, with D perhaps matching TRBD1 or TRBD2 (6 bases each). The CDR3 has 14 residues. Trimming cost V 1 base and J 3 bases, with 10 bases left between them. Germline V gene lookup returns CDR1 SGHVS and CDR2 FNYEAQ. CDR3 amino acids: CASSLGEDSYEQYF. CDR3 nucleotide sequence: TGTGCCAGCAGCTTAGGGGAGGACAGCTACGAGCAGTACTTC.

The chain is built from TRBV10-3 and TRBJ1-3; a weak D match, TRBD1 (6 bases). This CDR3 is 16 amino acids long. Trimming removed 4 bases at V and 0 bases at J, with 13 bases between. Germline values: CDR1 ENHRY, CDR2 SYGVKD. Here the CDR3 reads CAISGARGSSGNTIYF. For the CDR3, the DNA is TGTGCCATCAGTGGAGCAAGGGGGTCCTCTGGAAACACCATATATTTT.

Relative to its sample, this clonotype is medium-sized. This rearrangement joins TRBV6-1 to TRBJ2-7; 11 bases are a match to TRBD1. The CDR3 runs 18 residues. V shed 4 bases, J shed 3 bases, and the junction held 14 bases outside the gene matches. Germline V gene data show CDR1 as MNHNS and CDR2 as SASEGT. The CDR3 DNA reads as TGTGCCAGCAGTGGGGGGACAGGGGGTCTCGGACCTTTCTACGAGCAGTACGTC. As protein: CASSGGTGGLGPFYEQYV.

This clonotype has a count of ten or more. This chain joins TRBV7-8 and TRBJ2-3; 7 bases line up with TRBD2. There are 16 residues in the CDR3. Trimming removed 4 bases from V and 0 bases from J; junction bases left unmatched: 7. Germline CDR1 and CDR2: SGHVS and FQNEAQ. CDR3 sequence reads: CASSSMVGGSTDTQYF. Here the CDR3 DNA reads TGTGCCAGCAGCTCAATGGTGGGGGGGAGCACAGATACGCAGTATTTT.

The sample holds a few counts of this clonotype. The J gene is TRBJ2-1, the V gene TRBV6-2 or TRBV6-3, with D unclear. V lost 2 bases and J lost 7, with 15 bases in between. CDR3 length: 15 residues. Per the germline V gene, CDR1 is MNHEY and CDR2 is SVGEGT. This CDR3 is CASSYHSFYRNEQFF. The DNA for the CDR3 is TGTGCCAGCAGTTACCATTCGTTTTATAGGAATGAGCAGTTCTTC.